Below are 11 T cell receptor beta chains sequenced from a single sample in a study of early T cells in non-severe SARS-CoV-2 infection. TCRdb re-called the 5' RACE reads with MiXCR, one entry per CDR3 protein. The sample carries tens of thousands of distinct CDR3 sequences, around 10% recorded once. Material: whole blood, obtained at baseline. These receptors all come from an adult who was a healthcare worker with PCR-confirmed SARS-CoV-2 infection or an uninfected control (not recorded which).

The genes are TRBV20-1 and TRBJ1-4; a possible D gene is TRBD1 (5 bases). This CDR3 is built from 12 residues. V was shortened by 5 bases and J by 8 bases, with 12 bases between the two germline ends. Germline V gives CDR1 DFQATT, CDR2 SNEGSKA (reference sequence). The CDR3 sequence is CSAPDGDEKLFF. The CDR3 region has the DNA TGCAGTGCTCCCGATGGGGACGAAAAACTGTTTTTT.

The sample holds a few counts of this clonotype. This chain connects TRBV14 to TRBJ2-5, with TRBD2 matching over 7 bases. The CDR3 runs to 15 residues. From germline, CDR1 is SGHDN and CDR2 FVKESK. Trimming removed 4 bases from V and 0 bases from J; junction bases left unmatched: 5. The CDR3 bases are TGTGCCAGCAGCCTACGGGACTACTACCAAGAGACCCAGTACTTC. Translated: CASSLRDYYQETQYF.

This chain links TRBV10-3 with TRBJ2-1; 8 bases are shared with TRBD2. The CDR3 covers 16 residues. CDR1 ENHRY and CDR2 SYGVKD come from the germline V gene. The junction had 8 bases not matched to a gene; V was cut back by 4 bases and J by 3 bases. Here the CDR3 reads CAISVVGGADYNEQFF. Written as DNA, the CDR3 is TGTGCCATCAGTGTTGTCGGGGGGGCGGACTACAATGAGCAGTTCTTC.

This chain connects TRBV7-2 to TRBJ2-1; 12 nucleotides agree with TRBD2. The CDR3 is 16 residues long. The V gene's germline CDR1 is SGHTA and CDR2 FQGNSA. J lost 7 bases, V lost 4 bases, and 8 bases had no gene match. In DNA, the CDR3 is TGTGCCAGCAGCTCCAGCGTGACTAGCGGGAGAAATGAGCAGTTCTTC. Its translation is CASSSSVTSGRNEQFF.

This clonotype was detected ten times or more. V gene TRBV6-6 combines with J gene TRBJ2-3, with D possibly being TRBD1 (6 bases). Looked up from germline, CDR1 is MNHNY and CDR2 is SVGAGI (reference sequence). V was cut by 11 bases and J by 6 bases, with 18 bases left in between. The CDR3 spans 13 residues. CDR3 protein: CAGKDSNTDTQYF. DNA of the CDR3: TGTGCCGGAAAGGACAGTAATACCGATACGCAGTATTTT.

This clonotype was observed a handful of times. The chain combines TRBV11-2 with TRBJ2-1; the D gene is possibly TRBD2 (6 bases). This CDR3 comprises 16 residues. V lost 5 bases and J 5 bases, leaving 19 bases between the germline ends. CDR1 SGHAT and CDR2 FQNNGV come from the germline V gene. This CDR3 is CASSPRDWGKDNEQFF. Written as DNA, the CDR3 is TGTGCCAGCAGCCCTCGGGACTGGGGGAAAGACAATGAGCAGTTCTTC.

This clonotype was picked up a small number of times. The CDR3 region has the DNA TGTGCCAGCAGCTTAGATCAGGGAAGAGAGACCCAGTACTTC. Protein: CASSLDQGRETQYF. The chain employs TRBV11-2 and TRBJ2-5, with D maybe TRBD1 (5 bases). CDR1 is SGHAT, CDR2 FQNNGV, per germline. Trimming shortened V by 0 bases and J by 4 bases, and 9 bases separated the two germline ends. This CDR3 spans 14 amino acids.

This clonotype has a handful of counts. The V and J genes are TRBV2 and TRBJ2-3; D may be TRBD1 or TRBD2 (5 bases each). Germline values: CDR1 SNHLY, CDR2 FYNNEI. This CDR3 has 13 residues. V dropped 4 bases and J dropped 2 bases, with 7 bases sitting between them. DNA for the CDR3: TGTGCCAGCAGTGGAGGGGTCACAGATACGCAGTATTTT. This gives the protein CASSGGVTDTQYF.

This clonotype was counted between two and nine times. The chain combines TRBV7-9 with TRBJ1-2; D is unclear. Germline V gene sequence: CDR1 SEHNR, CDR2 FQNEAQ (reference sequence). The CDR3 runs 14 residues. V was trimmed by 0 bases and J by 4 bases, leaving 9 bases between them. The CDR3 loop reads CASSLAGSSYGYTF. In nucleotides, the CDR3 is TGTGCCAGCAGCTTAGCGGGCAGCTCCTATGGCTACACCTTC.

The chain employs TRBV29-1 and TRBJ2-7; D unclear. With 4 bases removed from V and 7 bases from J, the gap between germline ends came to 14 bases. This CDR3 region has 12 residues. CDR1 SQVTM and CDR2 ANQGSEA come from the germline V gene. This CDR3 is CSVVTDSREQYF. The CDR3 coding sequence is TGCAGCGTTGTAACCGACTCGCGGGAGCAGTACTTC.

There are many counts of this clonotype. This chain links TRBV9 with TRBJ2-3, with D perhaps assigned TRBD1 or TRBD2 (6 bases each). This CDR3 contains 14 residues. Deletions cut 6 bases from V and 5 bases from J, with 16 bases between. Germline CDR1 SGDLS, CDR2 YYNGEE. CDR3 nucleotide sequence: TGTGCCAGCACCATGGAGGGGGTCGGAGATACGCAGTATTTT. This gives the protein CASTMEGVGDTQYF.